The next 3 T cell receptor beta chains were all read from a single sample in a study of T cells in localized non-small cell lung cancer (dated by TCRdb to 2018 to 2020). Library creation used the immunoSEQ multiplex PCR assay. The immuneACCESS repertoire file appears here via TCRdb, limited to in-frame rearrangements. These files lack a portion of the clones; in checked studies, under half of the deficit traces to unresolved V genes, and the cause of the others is not known. In this sample the table shows more than 5,000 clones, roughly 87% of which occur a single time. The top ten constitute about a sixth of the sample. The sample consisted of peripheral blood, taken before any cancer treatment. These receptors were collected from an older male donor with stage I lung adenocarcinoma.

A note on this clone: Likely a read error: the CDR3 ends without its conserved phenylalanine or tryptophan. It is unclear where the CDR3 begins or ends on the DNA, so no DNA is shown, and the CDR3 is as TCRdb lists it. This sequence joins TRBV21-1 and TRBJ2-7; TRBD2, the table's D call, was not compared with the DNA. TRBV21-1 is noted as a pseudogene. The CDR3 adds up to 11 amino acids, both ends counted. The CDR3 loop reads CASSKEMSPPI.

V is TRBV5-1 and J is TRBJ1-2; 7 bases line up with TRBD1. This CDR3 spans 14 amino acids. CDR1 and CDR2 from the germline V gene are SGHRS and YFSETQ. J lost 4 bases, V lost 0 bases, and 3 bases had no gene match. CDR3 amino acids: CASSLEGARYGYTF. The CDR3 coding sequence is TGCGCCAGCAGCTTGGAGGGGGCTCGCTATGGCTACACCTTC.

The chain employs TRBV6-5 and TRBJ1-2, with TRBD1 matching 10 bases. The junction had 4 bases not matched to a gene; V was cut back by 5 bases and J by 4 bases. This CDR3 is built from 14 residues. Germline V CDR1 and CDR2: MNHEY, SVGAGI. CDR3 nucleotide sequence: TGTGCCAGCAGTCCGGACAGGGGGAGCTATGGCTACACCTTC. Translation: CASSPDRGSYGYTF.